The 22 T cell receptor beta chains presented below share a single source sample, sequenced in a study of cytomegalovirus exposure and HLA in healthy donors (dated by TCRdb to about 2017). The library was generated by the immunoSEQ multiplex PCR assay. The multiplex PCR relied on a mix of 60 forward primers for TCR Vbeta segments and 13 reverse primers for TCR Jbeta segments. TCRdb mirrors the immuneACCESS table, restricted to in-frame sequences. Some clones are absent from its copies; in checked studies, under half trace to an unresolved V gene, and the reason for the others is unknown. For this sample there are 150,000 to 200,000 clones; 75% to 80% appear just once. Around 0.98% of the sample belongs to the ten largest clones. Specimen: PBMCs. Receptor source: a woman aged 45-60 years in good health and CMV-seropositive.

This clone was counted a few times. The chain links TRBV28 to TRBJ2-7; 12 bases fit TRBD2. The CDR3 length is 14 residues. Germline values: CDR1 MDHEN, CDR2 SYDVKM. The junction had 3 bases not matched to a gene; V was cut back by 5 bases and J by 4 bases. The CDR3 protein is CASSRTSGVYEQYF. CDR3 coding DNA: TGTGCCAGCAGTCGGACTAGCGGGGTTTACGAGCAGTACTTC. The entire variable domain, with the rest obtained from reference TRBV28 and TRBJ2-7, is as follows: DVKVTQSSRYLVKRTGEKVFLECVQDMDHENMFWYRQDPGLGLRLIYFSYDVKMKEKGDIPEGYSVSREKKERFSLILESASTNQTSMYLCASSRTSGVYEQYFGPGTRLTVT.

The V call is TRBV29-1, the J call TRBJ2-6; D might be TRBD1 (5 bases). The CDR3 extends over 13 amino acids. The germline gives CDR1 SQVTM, CDR2 ANQGSEA. Trimming took off 6 bases at V and 7 bases at J, with 13 bases between the two ends. The chain's CDR3 is CSVFQGQANVLTF. CDR3 nucleotide sequence: TGCAGCGTATTCCAGGGTCAAGCCAACGTCCTGACTTTC. Drawing the rest from reference TRBV29-1 and TRBJ2-6, the complete variable domain is SAVISQKPSRDICQRGTSLTIQCQVDSQVTMMFWYRQQPGQSLTLIATANQGSEATYESGFVIDKFPISRPNLTFSTLTVSNMSPEDSSIYLCSVFQGQANVLTFGAGSRLTVL.

The J gene is TRBJ1-3, the V gene TRBV28; 8 positions agree with TRBD1. V shed 4 bases, J shed 2 bases, and the junction held 16 bases outside the gene matches. The CDR3 totals 19 residues. Looked up from germline, CDR1 is MDHEN and CDR2 is SYDVKM. The CDR3 region is CASSSQLPYRGKAGNTIYF. CDR3 coding DNA: TGTGCCAGCAGTTCCCAGCTACCTTACAGGGGGAAGGCTGGAAACACCATATATTTT.

The gene calls are TRBV28 and TRBJ2-6; weak D call: TRBD2 (7 bases). This CDR3 has 17 residues. Germline loops: CDR1 MDHEN, CDR2 SYDVKM. Trimming removed 7 bases at V and 4 bases at J, with 20 bases between. In DNA, the CDR3 is TGTGCCAGCATCAAGGGGGGGTTCATGAGCGGGGCCAACGTCCTGACTTTC. Amino acid sequence: CASIKGGFMSGANVLTF.

This clone was seen only a few times. The chain couples TRBV19 to TRBJ1-4; TRBD1 is a possible D gene (6 bases). V lost 4 bases, J lost 0 bases, and 6 bases lay in between. The CDR3 has 14 residues. The germline V gene has CDR1 LNHDA and CDR2 SQIVND (reference sequence). DNA for the CDR3: TGTGCCAGTAGTAGGACAGCAACTAATGAAAAACTGTTTTTT. Translated: CASSRTATNEKLFF.

V usage is TRBV9 and J usage is TRBJ2-5; 7 bases fit TRBD2. Germline CDR1 reads SGDLS; CDR2 reads YYNGEE. V lost 0 bases, J lost 4 bases, and 0 bases stayed unmatched. The CDR3 covers 13 residues. DNA of the CDR3: TGTGCCAGCAGCGTAGCGGGGGGAGAGACCCAGTACTTC. Amino acids: CASSVAGGETQYF.

CDR3 DNA sequence: TGTGCCAGCAGGGGGGACAGAAACACTGAAGCTTTCTTT. Translation gives CASRGDRNTEAFF. V and J are TRBV2 and TRBJ1-1, with 7 bases fitting TRBD1. The CDR3 has 13 residues. V shed 6 bases, J shed 2 bases, and the junction held 3 bases outside the gene matches. Germline V gives CDR1 SNHLY, CDR2 FYNNEI. The complete variable domain, with remaining parts taken from reference TRBV2 and TRBJ1-1, reads EPEVTQTPSHQVTQMGQEVILRCVPISNHLYFYWYRQILGQKVEFLVSFYNNEISEKSEIFDDQFSVERPDGSNFTLKIRSTKLEDSAMYFCASRGDRNTEAFFGQGTRLTVV.

The chain carries TRBV6-1 and TRBJ2-1; D might be TRBD2 (5 bases). Between the trimmed V and J ends, which lost 6 bases and 3 bases, there was a span of 15 bases. Germline V lookup: CDR1 MNHNS, CDR2 SASEGT. This CDR3 spans 15 amino acids. The CDR3 bases are TGTGCCAGCAGGAATCTAGCAGCCGTCTACAATGAGCAGTTCTTC. Translated, it gives CASRNLAAVYNEQFF.

The chain has TRBV10-1 and TRBJ2-1, with 7 nucleotides matching TRBD1. Germline trimming cut 3 bases from V and 3 bases from J; bases unmatched to any gene: 14. The CDR3 extends over 18 amino acids. Germline V gene lookup returns CDR1 WNHNN and CDR2 SYGVQD (reference sequence). CDR3 region: CASSERLHAGGFYNEQFF. The CDR3 DNA follows: TGCGCCAGCAGTGAACGCCTCCATGCAGGGGGTTTCTACAATGAGCAGTTCTTC.

This chain joins TRBV19 and TRBJ2-7; the match to TRBD2 covers 13 bases. J was trimmed by 3 bases and V by 4 bases; bases with no gene match: 3. This CDR3 spans 15 amino acids. Germline V gene data show CDR1 as LNHDA and CDR2 as SQIVND (reference sequence). CDR3 sequence: CASSNGLAGVYEQYF. The CDR3 DNA reads TGTGCCAGTAGTAATGGACTAGCGGGAGTCTACGAGCAGTACTTC. Based on the CDR3 plus reference TRBV19 and TRBJ2-7, the full variable domain is DGGITQSPKYLFRKEGQNVTLSCEQNLNHDAMYWYRQDPGQGLRLIYYSQIVNDFQKGDIAEGYSVSREKKESFPLTVTSAQKNPTAFYLCASSNGLAGVYEQYFGPGTRLTVT.

The V call is TRBV5-1, the J call TRBJ2-7, with 7 bases matching TRBD1. This CDR3 has 13 amino acids. Germline V lookup: CDR1 SGHRS, CDR2 YFSETQ. V dropped 4 bases and J dropped 5; count of bases not matched to a gene: 6. This chain's CDR3 is CASSGTGDHEQYF. The CDR3 DNA reads as TGCGCCAGCAGCGGTACAGGGGACCACGAGCAGTACTTC.

This chain links TRBV11-2 with TRBJ2-1; a possible D gene is TRBD2 (6 bases). Germline lookup yields CDR1 SGHAT and CDR2 FQNNGV. This CDR3 comprises 16 residues. V dropped 1 base and J dropped 4 bases, with 14 bases sitting between them. For the CDR3, the DNA is TGTGCCAGCAGCTTAGTTACGGGGGTGTCTTACAATGAGCAGTTCTTC. Translation: CASSLVTGVSYNEQFF.

Only a few counts were recorded for this clone. The V call is TRBV5-8, the J call TRBJ1-5; D may be TRBD1 (6 bases). The length of the CDR3 is 15 residues. Germline V lookup: CDR1 SGHTS, CDR2 YDEGEE. With 0 bases removed from V and 10 bases from J, the gap between germline ends came to 17 bases. CDR3 coding DNA: TGTGCCAGCAGCTTGGAGGGGGGAGGGAGGAAACCCCAGCATTTT. It translates to CASSLEGGGRKPQHF.

The CDR3 DNA is TGTGCCAGCAGCCCGCCGGGACTAGCGGGGGGGCGGACAGATACGCAGTATTTT. Its protein product is CASSPPGLAGGRTDTQYF. The J gene is TRBJ2-3, the V gene TRBV7-2; 16 bases fit TRBD2. Looked up from germline, CDR1 is SGHTA and CDR2 is FQGNSA. The CDR3 loop spans 18 amino acids. With V trimmed by 5 bases and J by 3 bases, 8 bases remained unmatched.

The chain couples TRBV6-1 to TRBJ1-2; TRBD1 matches at 10 bases. This CDR3 region has 15 residues. V shed 0 bases, J shed 4 bases, and the junction held 2 bases outside the gene matches. Germline CDR1 and CDR2: MNHNS and SASEGT. The CDR3 DNA follows: TGTGCCAGCAGTGAAGCCGGGACAGGGGTCTATGGCTACACCTTC. Translating gives CASSEAGTGVYGYTF.

This clone showed up just a few times. V usage is TRBV5-6 and J usage is TRBJ2-5; TRBD2 matches at 10 bases. The CDR3 contains 16 residues. V shed 3 bases and J 4 bases; nucleotides not matched to a gene: 9. Germline V lookup: CDR1 SGHDT, CDR2 YYEEEE. This CDR3 is CASSWFKRGGPETQYF. The CDR3 DNA sequence: TGTGCCAGCAGCTGGTTCAAGCGGGGGGGCCCAGAGACCCAGTACTTC.

The rearrangement joins TRBV14 to TRBJ1-1; 8 bases are shared with TRBD1. Trimming took 5 bases from V and 5 from J; bases not matched to a gene: 10. Germline lookup yields CDR1 SGHDN and CDR2 FVKESK. The CDR3 is 15 residues long. In DNA form, the CDR3 reads TGTGCCAGCAGCTCCACAGGGGGTTTCGGAACTGAAGCTTTCTTT. As protein: CASSSTGGFGTEAFF.

The chain employs TRBV27 and TRBJ1-1; D unresolved. CDR3 length: 13 amino acids. The germline gives CDR1 MNHEY, CDR2 SMNVEV (reference sequence). V dropped 8 bases and J dropped 1 base, with 11 bases sitting between them. CDR3 coding DNA: TGTGCCAGCTCCACTTCCGAGAACACTGAAGCTTTCTTT. As protein: CASSTSENTEAFF.

The gene calls are TRBV29-1 and TRBJ2-5; 9 bases are shared with TRBD2. This CDR3 has 15 residues. The V gene's germline CDR1 is SQVTM and CDR2 ANQGSEA. V dropped 3 bases and J dropped 2; count of bases not matched to a gene: 7. CDR3 DNA: TGCAGCGTTGATGGCGGGAGGGGATTGCAAGAGACCCAGTACTTC. Its translation: CSVDGGRGLQETQYF.

The V and J genes are TRBV5-4 and TRBJ2-1, with a possible D match to TRBD2 (6 bases). Germline loops: CDR1 SGHNT, CDR2 YYREEE (reference sequence). The CDR3 extends over 14 amino acids. The ends were cut back, 9 bases at V and 2 bases at J, with 15 bases in the middle. The CDR3 region is CATRPGGTYNEQFF. The CDR3 DNA is TGTGCCACCCGGCCCGGGGGTACCTACAATGAGCAGTTCTTC.

V and J are TRBV19 and TRBJ2-4; TRBD1 is a possible D gene (6 bases). Per germline, CDR1 LNHDA and CDR2 SQIVND (reference sequence). With 2 bases removed from V and 0 bases from J, the gap between germline ends came to 14 bases. The CDR3 extends over 17 amino acids. The CDR3, as DNA: TGTGCCAGTAGTATAAGACAGGCCAGCCTAGCCAAAAACATTCAGTACTTC. It translates to CASSIRQASLAKNIQYF. The whole variable domain, remainder taken from reference TRBV19 and TRBJ2-4, is DGGITQSPKYLFRKEGQNVTLSCEQNLNHDAMYWYRQDPGQGLRLIYYSQIVNDFQKGDIAEGYSVSREKKESFPLTVTSAQKNPTAFYLCASSIRQASLAKNIQYFGAGTRLSVL.

This chain uses TRBV28 with TRBJ2-1; weak D call: TRBD1 (6 bases). The V gene's germline CDR1 is MDHEN and CDR2 SYDVKM. The CDR3 covers 14 residues. Trimming pared 6 bases from V and 6 bases from J, leaving 15 bases between. CDR3 in amino acids: CASSLRDKTNEQFF. Here the CDR3 DNA reads TGTGCCAGCAGCCTCCGGGACAAAACCAATGAGCAGTTCTTC.